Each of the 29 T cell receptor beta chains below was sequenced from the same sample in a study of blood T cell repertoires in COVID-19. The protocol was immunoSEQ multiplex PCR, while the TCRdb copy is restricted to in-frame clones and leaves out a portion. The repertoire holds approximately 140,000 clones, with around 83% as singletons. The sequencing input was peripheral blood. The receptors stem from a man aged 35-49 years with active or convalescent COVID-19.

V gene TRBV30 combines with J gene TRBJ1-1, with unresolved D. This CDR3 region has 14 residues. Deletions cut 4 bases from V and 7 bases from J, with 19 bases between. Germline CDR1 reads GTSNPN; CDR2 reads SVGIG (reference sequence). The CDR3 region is CAWKTKRDSDEAFF. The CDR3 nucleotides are TGTGCCTGGAAAACTAAAAGAGATAGTGATGAAGCTTTCTTT.

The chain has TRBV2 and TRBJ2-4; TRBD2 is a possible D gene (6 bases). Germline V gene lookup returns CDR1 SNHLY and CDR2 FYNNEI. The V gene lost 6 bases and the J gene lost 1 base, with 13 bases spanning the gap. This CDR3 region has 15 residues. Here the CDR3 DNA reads TGTGCCAGCAGGGGACTCCCGGAGGCCAAAAACATTCAGTACTTC. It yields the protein CASRGLPEAKNIQYF.

CDR3 coding DNA: TGTGCCAGCAGTTTATCTGACAGAAACACTGAAGCTTTCTTT. Its protein is CASSLSDRNTEAFF. The rearrangement uses TRBV27 and TRBJ1-1; a weak D match, TRBD1 (5 bases). The V gene lost 0 bases and the J gene lost 2 bases, with 7 bases spanning the gap. Germline V gives CDR1 MNHEY, CDR2 SMNVEV (reference sequence). The CDR3 runs 14 residues.

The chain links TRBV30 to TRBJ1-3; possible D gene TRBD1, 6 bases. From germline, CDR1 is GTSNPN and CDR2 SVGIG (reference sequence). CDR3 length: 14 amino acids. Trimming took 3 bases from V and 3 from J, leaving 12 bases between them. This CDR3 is CAWRTGGGGNTIYF. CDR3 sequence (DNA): TGTGCCTGGAGGACGGGGGGCGGTGGAAACACCATATATTTT.

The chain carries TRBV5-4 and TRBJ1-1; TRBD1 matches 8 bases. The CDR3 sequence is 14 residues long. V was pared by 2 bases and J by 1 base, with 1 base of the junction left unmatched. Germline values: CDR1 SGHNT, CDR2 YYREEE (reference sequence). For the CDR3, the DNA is TGTGCCAGCAGCTTCCAGGGGGCGAACACTGAAGCTTTCTTT. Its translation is CASSFQGANTEAFF.

CDR3 sequence (DNA): TGTGCCAGCAGCGTAGAGGGAGGTCGTCAGCCCCAGCATTTT. Protein product: CASSVEGGRQPQHF. The rearrangement links TRBV9 to TRBJ1-5; D is ambiguous. V shed 0 bases and J shed 6 bases, with 10 bases lying between them. CDR3 length: 14 amino acids. CDR1 and CDR2 from the germline V gene are SGDLS and YYNGEE. Full variable domain (missing parts from reference TRBV9 and TRBJ1-5): DSGVTQTPKHLITATGQRVTLRCSPRSGDLSVYWYQQSLDQGLQFLIQYYNGEERAKGNILERFSAQQFPDLHSELNLSSLELGDSALYFCASSVEGGRQPQHFGDGTRLSIL.

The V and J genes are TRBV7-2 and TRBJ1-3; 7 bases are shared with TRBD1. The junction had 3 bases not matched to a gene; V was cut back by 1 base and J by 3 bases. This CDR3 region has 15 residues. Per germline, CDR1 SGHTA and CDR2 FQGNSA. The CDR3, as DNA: TGTGCCAGCAGCTTAGTAGCAGGGGGTGGAAACACCATATATTTT. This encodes CASSLVAGGGNTIYF.

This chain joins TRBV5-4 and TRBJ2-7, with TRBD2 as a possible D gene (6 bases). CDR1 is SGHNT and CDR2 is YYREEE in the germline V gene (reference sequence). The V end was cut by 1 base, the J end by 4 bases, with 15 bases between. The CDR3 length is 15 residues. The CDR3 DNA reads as TGTGCCAGCAGCTTGAGTACTGGACTACCGTACGAGCAGTACTTC. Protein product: CASSLSTGLPYEQYF.

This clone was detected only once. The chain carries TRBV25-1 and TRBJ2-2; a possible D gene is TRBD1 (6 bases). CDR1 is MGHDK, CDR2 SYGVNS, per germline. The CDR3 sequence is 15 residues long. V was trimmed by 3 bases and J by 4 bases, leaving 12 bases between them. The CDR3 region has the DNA TGTGCCAGCAGTGAGACGAGGACAGTCACCGGGGAGCTGTTTTTT. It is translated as CASSETRTVTGELFF.

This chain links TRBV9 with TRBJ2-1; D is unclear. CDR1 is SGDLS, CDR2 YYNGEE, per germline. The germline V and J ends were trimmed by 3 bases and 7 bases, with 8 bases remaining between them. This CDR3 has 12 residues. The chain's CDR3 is CASSEPGNEQFF. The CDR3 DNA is TGTGCCAGCAGCGAGCCAGGAAATGAGCAGTTCTTC.

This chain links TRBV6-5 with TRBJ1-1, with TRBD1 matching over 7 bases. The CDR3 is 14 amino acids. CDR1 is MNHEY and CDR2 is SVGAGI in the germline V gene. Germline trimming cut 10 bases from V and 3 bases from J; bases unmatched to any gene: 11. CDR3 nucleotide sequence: TGTGCCACCACGGACAGGTCGGGACACACTGAAGCTTTCTTT. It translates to CATTDRSGHTEAFF.

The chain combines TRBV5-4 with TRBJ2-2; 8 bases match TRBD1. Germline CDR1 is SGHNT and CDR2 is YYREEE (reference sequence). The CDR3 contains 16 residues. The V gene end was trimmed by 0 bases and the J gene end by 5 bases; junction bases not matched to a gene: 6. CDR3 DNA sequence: TGTGCCAGCAGCTTGGGAGGACAGGGCGGGACCGGGGAGCTGTTTTTT. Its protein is CASSLGGQGGTGELFF.

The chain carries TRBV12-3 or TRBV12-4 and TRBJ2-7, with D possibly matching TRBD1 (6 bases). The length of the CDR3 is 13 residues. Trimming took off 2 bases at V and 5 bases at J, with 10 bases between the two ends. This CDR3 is CASSLQGKNEQYF. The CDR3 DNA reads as TGTGCCAGCAGTTTACAGGGGAAGAACGAGCAGTACTTC.

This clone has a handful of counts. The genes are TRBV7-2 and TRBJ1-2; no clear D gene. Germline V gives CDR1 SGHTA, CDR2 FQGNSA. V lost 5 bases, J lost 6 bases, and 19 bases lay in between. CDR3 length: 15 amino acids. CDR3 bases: TGTGCCAGCAGCCCCCAAGGGAGCTCTCTTCATGGCTACACCTTC. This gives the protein CASSPQGSSLHGYTF.

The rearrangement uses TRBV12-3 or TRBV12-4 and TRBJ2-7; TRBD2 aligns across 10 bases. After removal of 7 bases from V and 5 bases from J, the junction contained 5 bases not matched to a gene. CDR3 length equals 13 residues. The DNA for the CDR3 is TGTGCCAGCAACACCCTAGCGGGGGACGAGCAGTACTTC. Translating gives CASNTLAGDEQYF.

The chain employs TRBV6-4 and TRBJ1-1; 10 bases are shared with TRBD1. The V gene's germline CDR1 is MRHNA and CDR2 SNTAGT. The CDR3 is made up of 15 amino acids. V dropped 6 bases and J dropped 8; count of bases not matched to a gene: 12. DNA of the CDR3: TGTGCCAGCAGCCCTAAGACAGGGGGCGCGGCGGAAGCTTTCTTT. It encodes CASSPKTGGAAEAFF.

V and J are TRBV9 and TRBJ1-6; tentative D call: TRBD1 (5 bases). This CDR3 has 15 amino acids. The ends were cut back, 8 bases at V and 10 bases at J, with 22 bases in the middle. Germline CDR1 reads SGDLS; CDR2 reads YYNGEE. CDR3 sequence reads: CASNGGTSVGSPLHF. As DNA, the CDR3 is TGTGCCAGTAATGGGGGGACGAGTGTCGGATCACCCCTCCACTTT. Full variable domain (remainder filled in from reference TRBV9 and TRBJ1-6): DSGVTQTPKHLITATGQRVTLRCSPRSGDLSVYWYQQSLDQGLQFLIQYYNGEERAKGNILERFSAQQFPDLHSELNLSSLELGDSALYFCASNGGTSVGSPLHFGNGTRLTVT.

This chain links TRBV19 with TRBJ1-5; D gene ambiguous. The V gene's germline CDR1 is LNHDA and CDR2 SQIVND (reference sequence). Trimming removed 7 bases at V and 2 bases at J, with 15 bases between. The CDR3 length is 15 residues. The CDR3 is CASTLGGIGNQPQHF. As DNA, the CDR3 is TGTGCCAGTACCCTGGGAGGGATCGGCAATCAGCCCCAGCATTTT.

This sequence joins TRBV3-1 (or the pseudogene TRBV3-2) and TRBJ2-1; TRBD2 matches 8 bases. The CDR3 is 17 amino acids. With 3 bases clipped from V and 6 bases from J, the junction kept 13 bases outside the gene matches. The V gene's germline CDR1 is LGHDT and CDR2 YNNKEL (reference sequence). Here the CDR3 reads CASSQSWSRGVTNEQFF. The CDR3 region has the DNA TGTGCCAGCAGCCAGAGTTGGTCGCGGGGGGTGACCAATGAGCAGTTCTTC.

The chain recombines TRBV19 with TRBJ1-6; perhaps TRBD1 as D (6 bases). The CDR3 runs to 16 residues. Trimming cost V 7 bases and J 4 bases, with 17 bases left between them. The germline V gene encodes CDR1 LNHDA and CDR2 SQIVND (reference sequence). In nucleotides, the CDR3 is TGTGCCAGTACCCCTGACAGGCCAGCTTATAATTCACCCCTCCACTTT. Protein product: CASTPDRPAYNSPLHF. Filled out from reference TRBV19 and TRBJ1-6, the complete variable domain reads DGGITQSPKYLFRKEGQNVTLSCEQNLNHDAMYWYRQDPGQGLRLIYYSQIVNDFQKGDIAEGYSVSREKKESFPLTVTSAQKNPTAFYLCASTPDRPAYNSPLHFGNGTRLTVT.

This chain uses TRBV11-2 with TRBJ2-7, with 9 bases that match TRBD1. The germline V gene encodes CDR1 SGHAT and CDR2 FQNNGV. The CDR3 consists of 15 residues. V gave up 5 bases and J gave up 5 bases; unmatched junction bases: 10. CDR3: CASSIGDRVRDEQYF. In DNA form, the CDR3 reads TGTGCCAGCAGCATAGGGGACAGGGTAAGGGACGAGCAGTACTTC.

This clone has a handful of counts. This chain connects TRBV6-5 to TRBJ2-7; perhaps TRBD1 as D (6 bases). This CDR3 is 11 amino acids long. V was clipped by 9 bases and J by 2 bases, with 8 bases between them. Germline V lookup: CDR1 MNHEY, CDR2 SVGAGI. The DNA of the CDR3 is TGTGCCAGTTCAGGGGCCTACGAGCAGTACTTC. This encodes CASSGAYEQYF.

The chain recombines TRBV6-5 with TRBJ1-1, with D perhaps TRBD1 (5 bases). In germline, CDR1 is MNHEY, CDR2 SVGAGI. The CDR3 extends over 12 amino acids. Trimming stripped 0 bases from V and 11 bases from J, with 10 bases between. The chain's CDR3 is CASSYSGGGAFF. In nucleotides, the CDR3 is TGTGCCAGCAGTTACTCTGGCGGGGGGGCTTTCTTT.

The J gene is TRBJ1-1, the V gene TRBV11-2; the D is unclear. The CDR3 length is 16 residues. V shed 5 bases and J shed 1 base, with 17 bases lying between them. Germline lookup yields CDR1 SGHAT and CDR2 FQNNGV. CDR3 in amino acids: CASSLASGSRNTEAFF. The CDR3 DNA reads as TGTGCCAGCAGCCTAGCTTCCGGGTCGCGGAACACTGAAGCTTTCTTT. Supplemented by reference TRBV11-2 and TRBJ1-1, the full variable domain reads EAGVAQSPRYKIIEKRQSVAFWCNPISGHATLYWYQQILGQGPKLLIQFQNNGVVDDSQLPKDRFSAERLKGVDSTLKIQPAKLEDSAVYLCASSLASGSRNTEAFFGQGTRLTVV.

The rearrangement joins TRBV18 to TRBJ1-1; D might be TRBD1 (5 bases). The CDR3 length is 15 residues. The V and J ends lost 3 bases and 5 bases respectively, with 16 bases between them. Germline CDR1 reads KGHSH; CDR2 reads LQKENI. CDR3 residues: CASSPNRPRGTEAFF. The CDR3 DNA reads TGTGCCAGCTCACCTAATCGCCCTCGGGGGACTGAAGCTTTCTTT.

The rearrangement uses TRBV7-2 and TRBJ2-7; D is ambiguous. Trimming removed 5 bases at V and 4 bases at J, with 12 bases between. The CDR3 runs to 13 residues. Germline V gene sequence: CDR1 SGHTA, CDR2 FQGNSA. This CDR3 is CASSVGVSYEQYF. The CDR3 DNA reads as TGTGCCAGCAGCGTCGGAGTTTCGTACGAGCAGTACTTC. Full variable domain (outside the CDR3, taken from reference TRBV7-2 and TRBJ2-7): GAGVSQSPSNKVTEKGKDVELRCDPISGHTALYWYRQSLGQGLEFLIYFQGNSAPDKSGLPSDRFSAERTGGSVSTLTIQRTQQEDSAVYLCASSVGVSYEQYFGPGTRLTVT.

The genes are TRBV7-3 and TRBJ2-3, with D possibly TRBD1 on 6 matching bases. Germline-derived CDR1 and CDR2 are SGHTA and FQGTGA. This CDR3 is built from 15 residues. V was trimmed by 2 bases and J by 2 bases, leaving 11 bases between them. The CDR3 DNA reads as TGTGCCAGCAGCTTAGGGGGCCCCCCCACAGATACGCAGTATTTT. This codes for CASSLGGPPTDTQYF.

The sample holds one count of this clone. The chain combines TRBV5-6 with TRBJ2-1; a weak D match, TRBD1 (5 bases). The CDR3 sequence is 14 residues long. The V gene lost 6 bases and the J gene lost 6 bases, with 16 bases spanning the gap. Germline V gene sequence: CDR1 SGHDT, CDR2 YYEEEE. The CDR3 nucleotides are TGTGCCAGCACCAAAGGACAAGTTACCAATGAGCAGTTCTTC. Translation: CASTKGQVTNEQFF.

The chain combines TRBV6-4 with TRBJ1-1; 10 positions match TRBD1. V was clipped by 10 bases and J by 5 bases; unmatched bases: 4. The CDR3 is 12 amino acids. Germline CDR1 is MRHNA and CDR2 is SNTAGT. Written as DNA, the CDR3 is TGTGCCATCGGGGGACAGGGGACTGAAGCTTTCTTT. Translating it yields CAIGGQGTEAFF.